A single sample is the source of the 7 T cell receptor beta chains below, sequenced in a study of molecular identifiers for immune sequencing clone quantification. TCRdb re-analysed the PCR reads in MiXCR, keeping a single row per CDR3 protein. The sample lists about 640,000 distinct CDR3 sequences; 20% were seen once. The sequenced sample was naive CD8+ T cells from blood, with Jurkat cell RNA spiked in. Noted subset: FACS-sorted CD8+CD4-CCR7+CD45RA+ naive T cells. Every receptor here comes from a human donor in good health. Some libraries in this study had Jurkat cell RNA spiked in.

This clonotype was picked up many times. The chain has TRBV5-1 and TRBJ2-7; D remains ambiguous. Trimming removed 6 bases from V and 3 bases from J, with 10 bases in between. This CDR3 contains 12 residues. Germline CDR1 is SGHRS and CDR2 is YFSETQ. CDR3 sequence reads: CASTDSIYEQYF. CDR3 bases: TGCGCCAGCACGGATAGCATCTACGAGCAGTACTTC. The variable domain in full, completed from reference TRBV5-1 and TRBJ2-7, reads KAGVTQTPRYLIKTRGQQVTLSCSPISGHRSVSWYQQTPGQGLQFLFEYFSETQRNKGNFPGRFSGRQFSNSRSEMNVSTLELGDSALYLCASTDSIYEQYFGPGTRLTVT.

This clonotype was counted only a few times. The chain combines TRBV27 with TRBJ2-7; weak D call: TRBD1 (6 bases). Germline CDR1 and CDR2: MNHEY and SMNVEV (reference sequence). The V and J ends lost 0 bases and 5 bases respectively, with 8 bases between them. The CDR3 consists of 13 residues. CDR3 in DNA: TGTGCCAGCAGTTTATCGGACAGTCACGAGCAGTACTTC. This encodes CASSLSDSHEQYF.

This clonotype has ten or more counts. This rearrangement joins TRBV7-9 to TRBJ2-5; D is undetermined. Trimming left V 2 bases short and J 3 bases short, with 7 bases between. From germline, CDR1 is SEHNR and CDR2 FQNEAQ (reference sequence). There are 13 residues in the CDR3. The DNA of the CDR3 is TGTGCCAGCAGCTTACTAACAGAAGAGACCCAGTACTTC. This translates into CASSLLTEETQYF.

This clonotype has a count of ten or more. The rearrangement joins TRBV29-1 to TRBJ2-1; weak D call: TRBD2 (6 bases). The germline V gene encodes CDR1 SQVTM and CDR2 ANQGSEA. Trimming left V 4 bases short and J 0 bases short, with 16 bases between. The CDR3 has 16 residues. CDR3 coding DNA: TGCAGCGTTGGGGGATTAGCGGCCAGCTCCTACAATGAGCAGTTCTTC. Translating it yields CSVGGLAASSYNEQFF.

This clonotype has ten or more counts. This chain uses TRBV28 with TRBJ2-2, with 7 bases fitting TRBD1. This CDR3 has 20 amino acids. V shed 7 bases and J 4 bases; nucleotides not matched to a gene: 24. Germline values: CDR1 MDHEN, CDR2 SYDVKM. CDR3 sequence (DNA): TGTGCCAGCACCCCTTCGTCTTCGGGACAGCCCACGGGTAGCACCGGGGAGCTGTTTTTT. Protein product: CASTPSSSGQPTGSTGELFF. The full variable domain, its missing parts supplied by reference TRBV28 and TRBJ2-2, is DVKVTQSSRYLVKRTGEKVFLECVQDMDHENMFWYRQDPGLGLRLIYFSYDVKMKEKGDIPEGYSVSREKKERFSLILESASTNQTSMYLCASTPSSSGQPTGSTGELFFGEGSRLTVL.

This clonotype showed up many times. The rearrangement joins TRBV4-3 to TRBJ2-7; TRBD1 matches at 8 bases. Germline CDR1 and CDR2: LGHNA and YSLEER. The trim removed 4 bases at V and 0 bases at J, leaving 8 bases unmatched. This CDR3 region has 16 residues. Here the CDR3 reads CASSPSITGGSYEQYF. The CDR3 DNA follows: TGCGCCAGCAGCCCCAGCATAACAGGGGGCTCCTACGAGCAGTACTTC.

The V and J genes are TRBV19 and TRBJ2-1; 7 bases align to TRBD2. The germline V gene encodes CDR1 LNHDA and CDR2 SQIVND (reference sequence). J lost 7 bases, V lost 4 bases, and 4 bases had no gene match. This CDR3 comprises 13 residues. CDR3 protein: CASSSGSVNEQFF. Here the CDR3 DNA reads TGTGCCAGTAGTAGCGGGAGCGTAAATGAGCAGTTCTTC.